The subject of this entry is one T cell receptor (beta chain). Original processing notes: Scientists estimated how many nucleated cells there were by amplifying reference gene primers. Here immunoSEQ multiplex PCR was the method, and the copy in TCRdb shows in-frame clones only, minus some. V and J calls and clone size follow that table, whereas D and trimming were derived from the DNA. The repertoire holds approximately 250,000 clones, with 86% as singletons. This record belongs to a study of blood T cell repertoires in COVID-19. Looking at the study overall: Spain, Italy and the United States supplied samples that represented acute and convalescent COVID-19. The analysed material was cDNA or gDNA that came from T cells, B-cell-depleted T cells, or PBMCs.

The sequencing input was peripheral blood. The sequence was obtained from a man aged 25 to 40 with active or convalescent COVID-19.

The CDR3 sequence is CASSLEVSGGRSGAQYF. The CDR3 region has the DNA TGTGCCAGCAGCTTGGAAGTTAGCGGGGGGCGATCTGGTGCGCAGTATTTT. J is TRBJ2-3 and V is TRBV5-6, with 10 bases that match TRBD2. The germline V gene encodes CDR1 SGHDT and CDR2 YYEEEE. Trimming cost V 0 bases and J 10 bases; bases outside gene matches: 14. The CDR3 contains 17 residues.